This T cell receptor beta chain was captured by sequencing in a study of blood T cell repertoires in COVID-19. The overall study: PBMCs, B-cell-depleted T cells, or T cells provided the cDNA or gDNA that made up the material.

Methods used by the authors: The assay estimated nucleated cells by amplifying reference gene primers. Profiled with immunoSEQ multiplex PCR; TCRdb holds only in-frame clones, not every one. That table supplies the V and J calls and clone size; D and trimming were determined from the DNA. The table has tens of thousands of clones, around 86% seen once. Germline CDR1 reads SNHLY; CDR2 reads FYNNEI. This CDR3 region has 11 residues. Trimming cost V 8 bases and J 3 bases, with 6 bases left between them. This TCR came from a human donor in a cohort sampled during active COVID-19. This rearrangement joins TRBV2 to TRBJ2-3; no firm D call. Sequencing input: peripheral blood. This CDR3 is CASLETDTQYF. The CDR3 DNA is TGTGCCAGCCTGGAGACAGATACGCAGTATTTT.